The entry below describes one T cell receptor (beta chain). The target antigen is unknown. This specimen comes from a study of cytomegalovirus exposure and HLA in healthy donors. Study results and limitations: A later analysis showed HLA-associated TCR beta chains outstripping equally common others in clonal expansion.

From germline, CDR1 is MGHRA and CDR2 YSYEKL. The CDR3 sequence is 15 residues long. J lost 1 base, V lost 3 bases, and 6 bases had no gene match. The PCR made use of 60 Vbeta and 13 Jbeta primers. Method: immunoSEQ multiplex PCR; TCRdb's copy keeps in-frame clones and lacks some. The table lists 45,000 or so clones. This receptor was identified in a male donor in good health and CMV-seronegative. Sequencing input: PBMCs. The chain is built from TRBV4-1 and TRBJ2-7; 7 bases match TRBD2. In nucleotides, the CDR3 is TGCGCCAGCAGCCAGGGGAGGGCCGGGTCCTACGAGCAGTACTTC. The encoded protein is CASSQGRAGSYEQYF.